Each of the 15 T cell receptor beta chains below was sequenced from the same sample in a study of vaccination and CD4 T cells after COVID-19. With the Oncomine TCR Beta short-read assay, DNA from cultured CD4+ T cells was sequenced. TCRdb re-called the PCR reads through MiXCR, storing one row per CDR3 protein. The data hold about 16,000 distinct CDR3 sequences, with around 55% observed a single time. These receptors have no known antigen. Indicated time point: late sampling 161 to 241 days after vaccination in a few convalescent patients. Sample treatment: roughly nine-day PBMC culture with coronavirus spike peptide pools or control peptides (ViraFEST assay). This sample comprised CD4+ T cells from blood, cultured in vitro, obtained about 7 months after SARS-CoV-2 vaccination. Source of these receptors: a human donor who had recovered from COVID-19.

This clonotype was detected only a few times. J is TRBJ1-6 and V is TRBV20-1; no firm D call. Germline V gene data show CDR1 as DFQATT and CDR2 as SNEGSKA (reference sequence). The CDR3 length is 15 residues. V dropped 0 bases and J dropped 0 bases, with 6 bases sitting between them. The CDR3 reads CSARDDSSYNSPLHF. CDR3 in DNA: TGCAGTGCTAGAGATGATAGCTCCTATAATTCACCCCTCCACTTT.

This rearrangement joins TRBV28 to TRBJ1-5; no definite D call. Trimming took 1 base from V and 6 from J, leaving 4 bases between them. Germline loops: CDR1 MDHEN, CDR2 SYDVKM. The CDR3 sequence is 12 residues long. Here the CDR3 DNA reads TGTGCCAGCAGTTTATATCGTCAGCCCCAGCATTTT. It translates to CASSLYRQPQHF.

A few counts support this clonotype. This chain connects TRBV6-1 to TRBJ2-2; the match to TRBD1 covers 10 bases. Germline CDR1 and CDR2: MNHNS and SASEGT. This CDR3 has 15 amino acids. V shed 7 bases, J shed 8 bases, and the junction held 10 bases outside the gene matches. The CDR3 here is CASTQGQGVWGELFF. Here the CDR3 DNA reads TGTGCCAGCACCCAAGGACAGGGGGTTTGGGGGGAGCTGTTTTTT.

This clonotype appeared a few times. This chain uses TRBV2 with TRBJ2-3, with TRBD2 identical over 10 bases. The CDR3 is 15 amino acids. The germline gives CDR1 SNHLY, CDR2 FYNNEI. Trimming cost V 6 bases and J 2 bases; bases outside gene matches: 5. CDR3 nucleotides: TGTGCCAGCAGGGCCGGGACTAGCGACACAGATACGCAGTATTTT. Translated, it gives CASRAGTSDTDTQYF.

The chain combines TRBV7-8 with TRBJ2-7; tentatively, D is TRBD1 (5 bases). V lost 5 bases and J 5 bases, leaving 22 bases between the germline ends. The V gene's germline CDR1 is SGHVS and CDR2 FQNEAQ. There are 16 residues in the CDR3. Here the CDR3 DNA reads TGTGCCAGCAGCGCTCGACAGAGGTCCCTCGGAAACGAGCAGTACTTC. Protein sequence: CASSARQRSLGNEQYF.

V usage is TRBV4-1 and J usage is TRBJ1-6; weak D call: TRBD1 (6 bases). The CDR3 is 16 amino acids. Germline CDR1 and CDR2: MGHRA and YSYEKL. Trimming took 5 bases from V and 7 from J, leaving 18 bases between them. For the CDR3, the DNA is TGCGCCAGCAGCTCAAAGGGGGACATCGGAAATTCACCCCTCCACTTT. It codes for CASSSKGDIGNSPLHF.

The rearrangement uses TRBV7-2 and TRBJ2-2, with 8 nucleotides matching TRBD2. The CDR3 has 13 amino acids. In germline, CDR1 is SGHTA, CDR2 FQGNSA. V lost 7 bases to trimming and J lost 6 bases; unmatched junction nucleotides: 4. DNA of the CDR3: TGTGCCAGCAACTCAGCGGGAGCCGGGGAGCTGTTTTTT. Its translation: CASNSAGAGELFF.

V is TRBV7-2 and J is TRBJ2-1, with D hard to call. Trimming took off 5 bases at V and 7 bases at J, with 12 bases between the two ends. In germline, CDR1 is SGHTA, CDR2 FQGNSA. The CDR3 has 13 residues. The CDR3 coding sequence is TGTGCCAGCAGCCCCGCGGCCCCTAATGAGCAGTTCTTC. Translation: CASSPAAPNEQFF. The full variable domain, completed using reference TRBV7-2 and TRBJ2-1, is GAGVSQSPSNKVTEKGKDVELRCDPISGHTALYWYRQSLGQGLEFLIYFQGNSAPDKSGLPSDRFSAERTGGSVSTLTIQRTQQEDSAVYLCASSPAAPNEQFFGPGTRLTVL.

V is TRBV6-5 and J is TRBJ2-4, with D possibly matching TRBD2 (6 bases). V lost 0 bases and J 0 bases, leaving 9 bases between the germline ends. The germline V gene has CDR1 MNHEY and CDR2 SVGAGI. The CDR3 is made up of 16 amino acids. The CDR3 DNA is TGTGCCAGCAGTTACTCGGCGGGAAGAGCCAAAAACATTCAGTACTTC. Encoded protein: CASSYSAGRAKNIQYF.

The gene calls are TRBV20-1 and TRBJ1-2, with D hard to call. This CDR3 is built from 13 residues. The germline gives CDR1 DFQATT, CDR2 SNEGSKA (reference sequence). The V end was cut by 4 bases, the J end by 2 bases, with 11 bases between. The CDR3 bases are TGCAGTGCTACCCGGGAGGGAAACTATGGCTACACCTTC. Its protein is CSATREGNYGYTF.

The chain employs TRBV6-1 and TRBJ1-1; TRBD1 matches 8 bases. This CDR3 comprises 12 residues. The trim removed 5 bases at V and 7 bases at J, leaving 3 bases unmatched. CDR1 is MNHNS, CDR2 SASEGT, per germline. CDR3 sequence reads: CASSRQGIEAFF. CDR3 sequence (DNA): TGTGCCAGCAGTCGACAGGGGATTGAAGCTTTCTTT.

This clonotype was recorded a few times. The rearrangement links TRBV11-1 to TRBJ2-5; TRBD1 is a possible D gene (5 bases). With 3 bases removed from V and 1 base from J, the gap between germline ends came to 12 bases. The CDR3 runs to 15 residues. Germline CDR1 reads SGHAT; CDR2 reads FQDESV (reference sequence). CDR3 nucleotide sequence: TGTGCCAGCAGCTTGGCCAGGGATCTCCAAGAGACCCAGTACTTC. Residues: CASSLARDLQETQYF.

The chain employs TRBV6-2 or TRBV6-3 and TRBJ1-6; D is possibly TRBD1 (5 bases). In germline, CDR1 is MNHEY, CDR2 SVGEGT. CDR3 length: 11 residues. V lost 6 bases to trimming and J lost 12 bases, with 9 bases between them. This CDR3 is CASSRGRPLHF. The CDR3 nucleotides are TGTGCCAGCAGCCGGGGACGACCCCTCCACTTT.

This clonotype was seen a few times. J is TRBJ2-5 and V is TRBV10-2, with D maybe TRBD1 (6 bases). The V end lost 6 bases, the J end lost 5 bases, and 16 bases lay between the germline ends. Germline lookup yields CDR1 WSHSY and CDR2 SAAADI. The CDR3 is made up of 14 amino acids. CDR3 in DNA: TGCGCCAGCAGGACGAACAGGGCCGGGGAGACCCAGTACTTC. Amino acids: CASRTNRAGETQYF.

In this sample, this clonotype turned up a few times. V usage is TRBV20-1 and J usage is TRBJ1-5; D remains ambiguous. The CDR3 sequence is 13 residues long. The V gene lost 6 bases and the J gene lost 4 bases, with 13 bases spanning the gap. From germline, CDR1 is DFQATT and CDR2 SNEGSKA (reference sequence). Here the CDR3 DNA reads TGCAGTGCCCCTGCCGAGCTTAATCAGCCCCAGCATTTT. Translation gives CSAPAELNQPQHF.